This TCR beta chain originates from a study of control samples from healthy donors and cancer patients. This CDR3 is 15 amino acids long. V shed 5 bases and J shed 6 bases, with 17 bases lying between them. From germline, CDR1 is SGHVS and CDR2 FNYEAQ. Assay used: immunoSEQ multiplex PCR; TCRdb lists only in-frame clones, some missing. Here the sample spans fewer than 65,000 clones, about four fifths being singletons. The chain recombines TRBV7-6 with TRBJ2-1, with a tentative D call TRBD1 (6 bases). The sample comprised blood. This TCR came from a man between 65 and 80 years old in good health. The CDR3 bases are TGTGCCAGCAGCCCCTTAGTGGGGGCCATCAATGAGCAGTTCTTC. Encoded protein: CASSPLVGAINEQFF.